This TCR beta chain was identified during a study of blood T cell repertoires in COVID-19. Turning to the study itself: Researchers got acute and convalescent COVID-19 samples from the United States, Italy and Spain.

Trimming shortened V by 5 bases and J by 4 bases, and 17 bases separated the two germline ends. This CDR3 has 15 amino acids. Germline values: CDR1 MNHEY, CDR2 SVGAGI. Original methodology: By means of reference gene primer amplification, nucleated cell counts were estimated. Clones were sequenced by immunoSEQ multiplex PCR, and TCRdb holds only the in-frame ones, with some missing. V and J calls and clone size follow that table, whereas D and trimming were derived from the DNA. Of about 150,000 clones listed, 83% are singletons. The chain couples TRBV6-5 to TRBJ2-5; TRBD2 is a possible D gene (5 bases). The sample was peripheral blood. The source of this sequence is a woman aged 80 or older with acute or convalescent COVID-19. Here the CDR3 DNA reads TGTGCCAGCAGTCAGAGCCGGGGTCGGGCAGAGACCCAGTACTTC. Protein: CASSQSRGRAETQYF.